The 3 T cell receptor beta chains below come from one sample, sequenced in a study of cytomegalovirus exposure and HLA in healthy donors. PCR employed 60 Vbeta and 13 Jbeta primers. Method: immunoSEQ multiplex PCR; TCRdb's copy keeps in-frame clones and lacks some. This table has about 150,000 clones, 60% to 85% appearing once. The sequencing sample was made of PBMCs. These receptors were collected from a woman aged 40 to 49 in good health and CMV-seronegative.

This clone was seen more than once but under ten times. V usage is TRBV11-3 and J usage is TRBJ1-1; 9 bases fit TRBD1. The ends lost 5 bases at V and 5 bases at J; junction bases unmatched: 6. The germline CDR1 and CDR2 sequences are SGHNT and YENEEA. CDR3 length equals 14 residues. DNA of the CDR3: TGTGCCAGCAGCCCAGGGACAGGGAGAACTGAAGCTTTCTTT. Amino acid sequence: CASSPGTGRTEAFF.

This clone was seen a single time. The rearrangement links TRBV7-9 to TRBJ1-1, with D possibly matching TRBD1 (5 bases). V lost 4 bases and J 1 base, leaving 13 bases between the germline ends. The CDR3 consists of 15 residues. Germline V gene data show CDR1 as SEHNR and CDR2 as FQNEAQ (reference sequence). The CDR3 reads CASSSRGRGNTEAFF. The CDR3 DNA follows: TGTGCCAGCAGCTCCCGAGGGAGGGGGAACACTGAAGCTTTCTTT.

The gene calls are TRBV29-1 and TRBJ1-4; tentatively, D is TRBD1 (5 bases). Trimming removed 5 bases at V and 2 bases at J, with 9 bases between. CDR1 and CDR2 (germline): SQVTM, ANQGSEA. This CDR3 has 13 amino acids. The CDR3 DNA sequence: TGCAGCGTTTCGCCAGGGACTAATGAAAAACTGTTTTTT. Residues: CSVSPGTNEKLFF.